This T cell receptor (beta chain) came from a study of siplizumab effects on memory and regulatory T cells. The CDR3 sequence is 15 residues long. The germline gives CDR1 SGDLS, CDR2 YYNGEE. Trimming shortened V by 3 bases and J by 1 base, and 12 bases separated the two germline ends. Profiling relied on immunoSEQ multiplex PCR, and the TCRdb table lists in-frame clones only, not all of them. The table includes about 100,000 clones, about 94% detected once. The TCR originated in a human donor in good health. This rearrangement joins TRBV9 to TRBJ2-3; D ambiguous. The specimen was non-Treg CD4+ T cells sorted from blood. CDR3 protein: CASSARLVGTDTQYF. For the CDR3, the DNA is TGTGCCAGCAGCGCGCGTTTAGTAGGCACAGATACGCAGTATTTT.